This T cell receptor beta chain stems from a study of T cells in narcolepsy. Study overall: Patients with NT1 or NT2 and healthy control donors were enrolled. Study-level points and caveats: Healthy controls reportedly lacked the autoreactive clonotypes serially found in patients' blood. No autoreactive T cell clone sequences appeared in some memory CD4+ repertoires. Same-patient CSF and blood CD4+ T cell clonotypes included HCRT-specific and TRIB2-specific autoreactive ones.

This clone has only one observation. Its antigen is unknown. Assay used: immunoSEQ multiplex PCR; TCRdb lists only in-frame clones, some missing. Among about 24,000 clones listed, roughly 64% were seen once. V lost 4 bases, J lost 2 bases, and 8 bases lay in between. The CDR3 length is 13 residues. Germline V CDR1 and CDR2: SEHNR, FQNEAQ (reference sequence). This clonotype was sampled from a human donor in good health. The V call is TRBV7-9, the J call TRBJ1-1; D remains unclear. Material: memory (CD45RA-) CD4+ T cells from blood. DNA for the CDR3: TGTGCCAGCAGCTCGGGCCCAAACACTGAAGCTTTCTTT. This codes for CASSSGPNTEAFF.